This T cell receptor (beta chain) stems from a study of lung T cells in sarcoidosis with Löfgren's syndrome (dated by TCRdb to 2017 to 2019). As for the study more broadly: Sarcoidosis was characterized as a granulomatous disease that mainly affects the lungs and features an accumulation of CD4+ T cells in bronchoalveolar lavage fluid. The repertoire analyses were focused on Lofgren's syndrome patients. Broader findings and caveats from the paper: TRAV12-1 and TRBV2 were reported as the most expanded V gene segments in Löfgren's syndrome patients compared with control subjects. Recognition of a sarcoidosis-associated antigen was only suggested, and the antigen itself remained putative and was not identified. In alphabeta pairing analysis, TRAV12-1 was found to pair preferentially with TRBV2, and CDR3 homology was shown by the resulting paired TCRs. Sharing of TRAV12-1 and TRBV2 CDR3 motifs among multiple Lofgren's syndrome patients was reported, suggesting public CD4+ TCR repertoires.

TCRdb lists the instrument as Illumina MiSeq. The raw public data were reprocessed by TCRdb itself: fastp quality trimming at Q25, MiXCR clonotype calling, in-frame beta chains only. CDR3 protein sequences are deduplicated, and each keeps its most common genes and DNA. Within this sample are 58,000 or so distinct CDR3 sequences, with approximately 21% of them counted one time only. Of the sample, around 2.3% is held by the ten largest clones. Deletion took 3 bases off V and 5 bases off J, with a span of 10 bases between the germline ends. Per the germline V gene (reference sequence), DFQATT is the CDR1 and SNEGSKA is the CDR2. The CDR3 starts with the cysteine, ends with the phenylalanine, and has 12 residues. Solely the CDR3 DNA is kept, with 36 bases framed from the first base. As to this clonotype: Its target antigen remains unknown. This may stem from a read error, because a much larger clone lies one nucleotide away.

The receptor was isolated from a human donor with sarcoidosis (Löfgren's syndrome or another form), or a control subject (not recorded which). The sample taken for sequencing was CD4+ T cells from PBMCs. The rearranged chain carries TRBV20-1 and TRBJ2-5; no D gene call is confident. The CDR3: CSARRPRETQYF. The DNA sequence follows: TGCAGTGCTAGGAGGCCGAGGGAGACCCAGTACTTC.